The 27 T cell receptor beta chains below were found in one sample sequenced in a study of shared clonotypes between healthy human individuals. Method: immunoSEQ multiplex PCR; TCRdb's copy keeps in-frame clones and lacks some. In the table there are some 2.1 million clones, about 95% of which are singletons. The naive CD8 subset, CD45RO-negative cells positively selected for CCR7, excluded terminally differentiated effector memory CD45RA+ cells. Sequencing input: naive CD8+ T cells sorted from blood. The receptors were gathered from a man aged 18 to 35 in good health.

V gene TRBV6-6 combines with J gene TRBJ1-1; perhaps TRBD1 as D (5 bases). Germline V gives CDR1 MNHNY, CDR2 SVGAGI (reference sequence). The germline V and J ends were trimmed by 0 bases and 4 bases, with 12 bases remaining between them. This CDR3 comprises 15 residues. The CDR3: CASSYSAGRFTEAFF. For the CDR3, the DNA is TGTGCCAGCAGTTACTCTGCAGGGAGGTTCACTGAAGCTTTCTTT.

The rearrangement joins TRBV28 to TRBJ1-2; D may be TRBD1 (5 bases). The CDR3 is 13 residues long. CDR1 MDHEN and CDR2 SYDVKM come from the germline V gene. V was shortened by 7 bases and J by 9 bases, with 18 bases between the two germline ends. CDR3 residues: CASTPWGSMSYTF. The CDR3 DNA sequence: TGTGCCAGCACCCCTTGGGGCAGTATGAGCTACACCTTC.

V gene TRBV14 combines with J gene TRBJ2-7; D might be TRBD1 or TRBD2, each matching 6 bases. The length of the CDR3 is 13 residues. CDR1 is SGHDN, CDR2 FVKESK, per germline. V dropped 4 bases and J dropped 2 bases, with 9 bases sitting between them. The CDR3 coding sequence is TGTGCCAGCAGCCGGAGGGACACCTACGAGCAGTACTTC. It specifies CASSRRDTYEQYF.

The CDR3 reads CASSLRAGYGYTF. DNA for the CDR3: TGTGCCAGCAGCTTGAGGGCCGGCTATGGCTACACCTTC. The chain couples TRBV5-4 to TRBJ1-2, with D hard to call. Per the germline V gene, CDR1 is SGHNT and CDR2 is YYREEE (reference sequence). The CDR3 spans 13 residues. The V end was cut by 1 base, the J end by 4 bases, with 8 bases between. The entire variable domain, with the rest obtained from reference TRBV5-4 and TRBJ1-2, is as follows: ETGVTQSPTHLIKTRGQQVTLRCSSQSGHNTVSWYQQALGQGPQFIFQYYREEENGRGNFPPRFSGLQFPNYSSELNVNALELDDSALYLCASSLRAGYGYTFGSGTRLTVV.

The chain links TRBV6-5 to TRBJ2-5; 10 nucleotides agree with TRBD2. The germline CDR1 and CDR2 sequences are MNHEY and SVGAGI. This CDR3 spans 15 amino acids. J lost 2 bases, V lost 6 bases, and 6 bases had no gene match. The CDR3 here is CASRPERGGQETQYF. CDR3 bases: TGTGCCAGCAGACCTGAGCGGGGGGGACAAGAGACCCAGTACTTC.

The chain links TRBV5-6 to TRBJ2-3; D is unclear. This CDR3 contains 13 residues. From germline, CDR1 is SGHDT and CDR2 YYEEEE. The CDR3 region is CASTAPSTDTQYF. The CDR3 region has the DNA TGTGCTAGTACAGCTCCTAGCACAGATACGCAGTATTTT.

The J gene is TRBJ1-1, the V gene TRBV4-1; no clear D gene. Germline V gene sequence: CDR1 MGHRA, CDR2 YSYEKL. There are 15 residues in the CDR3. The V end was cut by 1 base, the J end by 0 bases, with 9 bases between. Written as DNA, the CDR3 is TGCGCCAGCAGCCAAGTGACACTCGTGAACACTGAAGCTTTCTTT. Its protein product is CASSQVTLVNTEAFF.

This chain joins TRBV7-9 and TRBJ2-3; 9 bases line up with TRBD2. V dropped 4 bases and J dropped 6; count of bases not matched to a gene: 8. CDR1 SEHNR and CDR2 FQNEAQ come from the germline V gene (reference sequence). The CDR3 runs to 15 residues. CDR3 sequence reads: CASSSSIAGADTQYF. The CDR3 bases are TGTGCCAGCAGCTCTAGTATAGCGGGAGCCGATACGCAGTATTTT.

CDR3 DNA: TGTGCCAGCAGTTTATTCGGCGGCAGACTCGACAACTCCTACGAGCAGTACTTC. Amino acid sequence: CASSLFGGRLDNSYEQYF. V and J are TRBV27 and TRBJ2-7; D is undetermined. Germline-derived CDR1 and CDR2 are MNHEY and SMNVEV (reference sequence). CDR3 length: 18 amino acids. V was cut by 1 base and J by 0 bases, with 19 bases left in between.

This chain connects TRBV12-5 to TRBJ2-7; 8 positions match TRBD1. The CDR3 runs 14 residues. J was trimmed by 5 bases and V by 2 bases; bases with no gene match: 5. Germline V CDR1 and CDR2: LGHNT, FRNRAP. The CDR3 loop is CASGLHRQGNEQYF. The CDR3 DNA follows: TGTGCTAGTGGTTTGCATAGACAGGGGAACGAGCAGTACTTC.

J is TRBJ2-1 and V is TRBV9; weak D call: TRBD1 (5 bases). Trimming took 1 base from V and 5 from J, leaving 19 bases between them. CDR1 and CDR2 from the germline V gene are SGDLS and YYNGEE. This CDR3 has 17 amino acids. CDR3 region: CASSVRPGQLPDNEQFF. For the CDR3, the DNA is TGTGCCAGCAGCGTAAGGCCCGGACAACTCCCAGACAATGAGCAGTTCTTC.

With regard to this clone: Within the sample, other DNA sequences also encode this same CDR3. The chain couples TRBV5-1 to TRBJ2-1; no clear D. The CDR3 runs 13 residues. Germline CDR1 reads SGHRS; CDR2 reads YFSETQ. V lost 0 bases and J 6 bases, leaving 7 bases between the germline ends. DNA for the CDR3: TGCGCCAGCAGCTTGGCCGGTCCCAATGAGCAGTTCTTC. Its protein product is CASSLAGPNEQFF.

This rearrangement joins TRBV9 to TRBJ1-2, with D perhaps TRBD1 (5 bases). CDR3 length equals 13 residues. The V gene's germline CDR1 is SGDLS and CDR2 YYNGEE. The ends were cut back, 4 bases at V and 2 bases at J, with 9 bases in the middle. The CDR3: CASSSTVNYGYTF. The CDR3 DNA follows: TGTGCCAGCAGCTCGACAGTGAACTATGGCTACACCTTC.

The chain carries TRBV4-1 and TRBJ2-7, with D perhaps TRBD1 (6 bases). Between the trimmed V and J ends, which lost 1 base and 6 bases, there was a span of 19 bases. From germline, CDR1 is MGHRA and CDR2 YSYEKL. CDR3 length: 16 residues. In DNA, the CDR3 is TGCGCCAGCAGCCAAGTATCCTCAGGGGTCTTGAGCGAGCAGTACTTC. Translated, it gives CASSQVSSGVLSEQYF.

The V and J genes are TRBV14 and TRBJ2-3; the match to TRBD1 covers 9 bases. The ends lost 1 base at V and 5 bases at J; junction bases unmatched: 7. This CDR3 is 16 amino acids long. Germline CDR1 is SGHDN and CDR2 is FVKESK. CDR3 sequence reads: CASSQGRDRVGDTQYF. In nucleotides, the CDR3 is TGTGCCAGCAGCCAAGGCCGGGACAGGGTTGGAGATACGCAGTATTTT.

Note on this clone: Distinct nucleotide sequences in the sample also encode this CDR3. DNA of the CDR3: TGTGCCAGCAGTTTCAGGATGAACACTGAAGCTTTCTTT. It yields the protein CASSFRMNTEAFF. The chain joins TRBV28 to TRBJ1-1; D ambiguous. Germline V gene data show CDR1 as MDHEN and CDR2 as SYDVKM. This CDR3 contains 13 residues. Between the trimmed V and J ends, which lost 3 bases and 0 bases, there was a span of 5 bases.

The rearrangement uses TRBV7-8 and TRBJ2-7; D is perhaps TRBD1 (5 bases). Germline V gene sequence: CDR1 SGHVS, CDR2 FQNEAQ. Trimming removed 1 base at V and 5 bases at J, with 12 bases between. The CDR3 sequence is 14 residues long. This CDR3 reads CASSLVSGYHEQYF. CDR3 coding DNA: TGTGCCAGCAGCTTAGTTTCAGGGTACCACGAGCAGTACTTC.

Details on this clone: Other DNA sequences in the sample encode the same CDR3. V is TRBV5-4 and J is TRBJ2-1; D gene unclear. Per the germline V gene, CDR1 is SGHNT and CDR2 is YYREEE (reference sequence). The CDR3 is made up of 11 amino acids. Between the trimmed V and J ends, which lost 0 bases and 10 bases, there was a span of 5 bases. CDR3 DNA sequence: TGTGCCAGCAGCTTGGAGAGGGAGCAGTTCTTC. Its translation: CASSLEREQFF.

The CDR3 region is CASSLIGTNTEAFF. The CDR3 nucleotides read TGTGCCAGCAGCTTAATTGGAACGAACACTGAAGCTTTCTTT. This sequence joins TRBV7-9 and TRBJ1-1; no clear D. This CDR3 region has 14 residues. CDR1 is SEHNR and CDR2 is FQNEAQ in the germline V gene (reference sequence). Trimming left V 2 bases short and J 1 base short, with 8 bases between.

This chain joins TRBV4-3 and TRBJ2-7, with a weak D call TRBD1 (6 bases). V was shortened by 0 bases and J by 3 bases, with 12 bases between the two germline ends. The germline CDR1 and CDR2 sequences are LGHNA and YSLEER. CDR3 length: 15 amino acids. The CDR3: CASSQDRTANYEQYF. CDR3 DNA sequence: TGCGCCAGCAGCCAAGATCGGACAGCAAACTACGAGCAGTACTTC.

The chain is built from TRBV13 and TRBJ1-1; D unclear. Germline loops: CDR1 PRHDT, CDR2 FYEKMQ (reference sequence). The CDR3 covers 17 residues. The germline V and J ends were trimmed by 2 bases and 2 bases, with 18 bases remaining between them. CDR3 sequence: CASSLLWGGGPNTEAFF. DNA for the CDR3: TGTGCCAGCAGCTTATTGTGGGGAGGCGGCCCTAACACTGAAGCTTTCTTT. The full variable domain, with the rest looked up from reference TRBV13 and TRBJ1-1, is AAGVIQSPRHLIKEKRETATLKCYPIPRHDTVYWYQQGPGQDPQFLISFYEKMQSDKGSIPDRFSAQQFSDYHSELNMSSLELGDSALYFCASSLLWGGGPNTEAFFGQGTRLTVV.

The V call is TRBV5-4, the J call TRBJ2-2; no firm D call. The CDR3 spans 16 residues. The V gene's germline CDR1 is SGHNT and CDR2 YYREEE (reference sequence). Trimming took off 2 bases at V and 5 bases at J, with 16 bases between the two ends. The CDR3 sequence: CASSLPGGTSTGELFF. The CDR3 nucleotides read TGTGCCAGCAGCTTACCTGGCGGCACCTCGACCGGGGAGCTGTTTTTT.

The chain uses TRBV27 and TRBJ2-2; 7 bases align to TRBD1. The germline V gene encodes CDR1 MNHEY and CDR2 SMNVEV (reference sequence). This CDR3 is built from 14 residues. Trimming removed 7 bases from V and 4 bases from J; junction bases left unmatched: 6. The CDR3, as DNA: TGTGCCAGCACCCCAACAGGGGTCACCGGGGAGCTGTTTTTT. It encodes CASTPTGVTGELFF.

The DNA for the CDR3 is TGCGCCAGCGGACCGGGGGGGGTCAGCACAGATACGCAGTATTTT. It codes for CASGPGGVSTDTQYF. The chain has TRBV4-1 and TRBJ2-3; 8 nucleotides align to TRBD2. With V trimmed by 8 bases and J by 0 bases, 7 bases remained unmatched. Germline CDR1 reads MGHRA; CDR2 reads YSYEKL. This CDR3 has 15 amino acids.

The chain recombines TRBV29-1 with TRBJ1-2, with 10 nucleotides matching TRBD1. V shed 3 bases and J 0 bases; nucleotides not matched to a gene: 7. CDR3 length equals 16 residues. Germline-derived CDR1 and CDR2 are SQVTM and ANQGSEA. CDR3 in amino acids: CSVEETGGPPNYGYTF. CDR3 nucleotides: TGCAGCGTTGAGGAGACAGGGGGCCCACCTAACTATGGCTACACCTTC.

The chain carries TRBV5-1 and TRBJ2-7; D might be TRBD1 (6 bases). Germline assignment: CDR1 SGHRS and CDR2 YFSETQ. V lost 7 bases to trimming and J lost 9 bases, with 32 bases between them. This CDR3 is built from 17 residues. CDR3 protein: CASVRSTVAGVFRGQYF. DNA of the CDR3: TGCGCCAGCGTTAGGTCGACGGTGGCAGGGGTTTTTCGTGGGCAGTACTTC.

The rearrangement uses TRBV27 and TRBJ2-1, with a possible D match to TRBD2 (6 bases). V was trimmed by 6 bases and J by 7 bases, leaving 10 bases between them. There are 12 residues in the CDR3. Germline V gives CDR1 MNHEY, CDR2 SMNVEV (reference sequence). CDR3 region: CASRMTSNEQFF. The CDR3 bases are TGTGCCAGCAGAATGACTAGTAATGAGCAGTTCTTC.